Following are 19 T cell receptor beta chains from one sample sequenced in a study of cytomegalovirus exposure and HLA in healthy donors. PCR employed 60 Vbeta and 13 Jbeta primers. TCRdb keeps only in-frame clones here, not all; method: immunoSEQ multiplex PCR. The sample includes fewer than 150,000 clones, around 68% of them seen just once. Sequencing used PBMCs. The receptors were gathered from a woman aged 45-60 years in good health and CMV-seropositive.

The V and J genes are TRBV2 and TRBJ2-3, with TRBD2 identical over 13 bases. Germline trimming cut 5 bases from V and 5 bases from J; bases unmatched to any gene: 10. The CDR3 sequence is 17 residues long. Germline V gene data show CDR1 as SNHLY and CDR2 as FYNNEI. The CDR3 DNA sequence: TGTGCCAGCAGTCAAACTAGCGGGGGGGGCCGGGGAGATACGCAGTATTTT. It is translated as CASSQTSGGGRGDTQYF. The full variable domain, rest sourced from reference TRBV2 and TRBJ2-3, is EPEVTQTPSHQVTQMGQEVILRCVPISNHLYFYWYRQILGQKVEFLVSFYNNEISEKSEIFDDQFSVERPDGSNFTLKIRSTKLEDSAMYFCASSQTSGGGRGDTQYFGPGTRLTVL.

V gene TRBV30 combines with J gene TRBJ1-5, with 8 bases matching TRBD1. The CDR3 sequence is 14 residues long. J gave up 2 bases and V 2 bases, and 2 bases lay outside the gene matches. Per the germline V gene, CDR1 is GTSNPN and CDR2 is SVGIG (reference sequence). The CDR3 DNA sequence: TGTGCCTGGAGTTCGGGACAGGGCAATCAGCCCCAGCATTTT. This gives the protein CAWSSGQGNQPQHF.

This clone came up once. The rearrangement links TRBV19 to TRBJ1-5, with 12 bases lining up with TRBD1. V lost 6 bases to trimming and J lost 5 bases; unmatched junction nucleotides: 8. Per the germline V gene, CDR1 is LNHDA and CDR2 is SQIVND (reference sequence). The length of the CDR3 is 16 residues. The CDR3: CASRTPGQGAHQPQHF. As DNA, the CDR3 is TGTGCCAGTAGGACTCCGGGACAGGGGGCACATCAGCCCCAGCATTTT.

V usage is TRBV15 and J usage is TRBJ2-5; 9 bases map to TRBD1. CDR1 and CDR2 (germline): LNHNV, YYDKDF (reference sequence). J was trimmed by 3 bases and V by 1 base; bases with no gene match: 3. CDR3 length: 15 residues. The CDR3 DNA is TGTGCCACCAGCAGAGCCAGGACAGGGGAAGAGACCCAGTACTTC. Translation gives CATSRARTGEETQYF.

The rearrangement uses TRBV7-2 and TRBJ2-4, with TRBD2 matching over 15 bases. The length of the CDR3 is 16 residues. V lost 1 base to trimming and J lost 7 bases; unmatched junction nucleotides: 2. Per the germline V gene, CDR1 is SGHTA and CDR2 is FQGNSA. CDR3: CASSLGGLAGGNIQYF. In DNA form, the CDR3 reads TGTGCCAGCAGCTTAGGAGGACTAGCGGGGGGGAACATTCAGTACTTC.

The rearrangement joins TRBV5-1 to TRBJ1-3, with a tentative D call TRBD1 (6 bases). CDR1 is SGHRS, CDR2 YFSETQ, per germline. V was cut by 0 bases and J by 1 base, with 11 bases left in between. The CDR3 totals 16 residues. The CDR3 region has the DNA TGCGCCAGCAGCTTGGCACTACAGGGATCTGGAAACACCATATATTTT. Translated, it gives CASSLALQGSGNTIYF.

The chain has TRBV7-2 and TRBJ2-5, with 8 bases aligning to TRBD2. CDR1 is SGHTA and CDR2 is FQGNSA in the germline V gene. V dropped 1 base and J dropped 4; count of bases not matched to a gene: 8. This CDR3 contains 16 residues. In DNA form, the CDR3 reads TGTGCCAGCAGCTTAGATACGACTAGCGACCCAGAGACCCAGTACTTC. This sequence encodes CASSLDTTSDPETQYF. Full variable domain (remainder filled in from reference TRBV7-2 and TRBJ2-5): GAGVSQSPSNKVTEKGKDVELRCDPISGHTALYWYRQSLGQGLEFLIYFQGNSAPDKSGLPSDRFSAERTGGSVSTLTIQRTQQEDSAVYLCASSLDTTSDPETQYFGPGTRLLVL.

The chain couples TRBV5-1 to TRBJ2-1; TRBD2 agrees at 12 bases. This CDR3 contains 18 residues. Looked up from germline, CDR1 is SGHRS and CDR2 is YFSETQ. The trim removed 4 bases at V and 2 bases at J, leaving 10 bases unmatched. The CDR3 protein is CASSLALAGGFTYNEQFF. The CDR3 coding sequence is TGCGCCAGCAGCCTGGCACTAGCGGGAGGTTTCACCTACAATGAGCAGTTCTTC.

The V call is TRBV7-2, the J call TRBJ2-5; weak D call: TRBD1 (6 bases). Germline CDR1 reads SGHTA; CDR2 reads FQGNSA. The CDR3 totals 15 residues. V shed 4 bases and J shed 2 bases, with 14 bases lying between them. CDR3 residues: CASSSRTASQETQYF. Written as DNA, the CDR3 is TGTGCCAGCAGCTCACGGACAGCTTCACAAGAGACCCAGTACTTC.

The V call is TRBV2, the J call TRBJ2-1, with TRBD2 matching 9 bases. The CDR3 loop spans 14 amino acids. The germline V gene encodes CDR1 SNHLY and CDR2 FYNNEI. Unmatched junction bases numbered 9, after V lost 9 bases and J lost 6 bases. The CDR3 coding sequence is TGTGCCAGGGTCCGCGGGGGGGCTGGCAATGAGCAGTTCTTC. This sequence encodes CARVRGGAGNEQFF.

V and J are TRBV28 and TRBJ1-2, with D unclear. There are 13 residues in the CDR3. Trimming left V 3 bases short and J 9 bases short, with 14 bases between. Germline values: CDR1 MDHEN, CDR2 SYDVKM. CDR3 in amino acids: CASSLEDSRRYTF. The CDR3 bases are TGTGCCAGCAGTTTGGAGGACTCCCGTCGCTACACCTTC.

The rearrangement links TRBV28 to TRBJ1-1; 7 bases line up with TRBD1. Losses at the gene ends were 3 bases for V and 6 bases for J; bases not matched to a gene: 4. The germline V gene encodes CDR1 MDHEN and CDR2 SYDVKM. The CDR3 extends over 13 amino acids. This chain's CDR3 is CASSLTGKPEAFF. In DNA, the CDR3 is TGTGCCAGCAGTTTGACAGGGAAGCCTGAAGCTTTCTTT.

J is TRBJ2-5 and V is TRBV7-6; 16 bases are a match to TRBD2. The CDR3 sequence is 20 residues long. The ends lost 2 bases at V and 7 bases at J; junction bases unmatched: 16. Germline V gene lookup returns CDR1 SGHVS and CDR2 FNYEAQ. The CDR3 region is CASSLPGTSGGALSGGTQYF. CDR3 bases: TGTGCCAGCAGCTTACCTGGGACTAGCGGGGGGGCTCTGTCGGGAGGGACCCAGTACTTC.

This clone was seen just once. The genes are TRBV7-8 and TRBJ1-4; D is undetermined. CDR3 length equals 12 residues. The germline V and J ends were trimmed by 7 bases and 8 bases, with 11 bases remaining between them. CDR1 and CDR2 (germline): SGHVS, FQNEAQ. The CDR3 protein is CASTAGYEKLFF. The DNA of the CDR3 is TGTGCCAGCACCGCCGGGTACGAAAAACTGTTTTTT.

This clone was seen only a few times. The chain carries TRBV18 and TRBJ2-2; 10 nucleotides agree with TRBD1. The CDR3 runs to 14 residues. The germline V gene encodes CDR1 KGHSH and CDR2 LQKENI. V lost 3 bases and J lost 6; bases outside the gene matches: 1. The CDR3 spells CASSPDRGSGELFF. The DNA for the CDR3 is TGTGCCAGCTCACCGGACAGGGGGTCCGGGGAGCTGTTTTTT.

This chain connects TRBV21-1 to TRBJ1-2; the D call of TRBD1 is as the table states it, not checked on the DNA. TRBV21-1 is an annotated pseudogene. The CDR3 has 19 amino acids. CDR3 in amino acids: CASSKPSDRGLLLSGGYTF. DNA for the CDR3: TGTGCCAGCAGCAAACCTTCGGACAGGGGGCTGTTGTTGTCTGGTGGCTACACCTTC.

This rearrangement joins TRBV4-1 to TRBJ1-5; D unclear. V lost 4 bases and J lost 4, with 11 bases in between. The CDR3 is 14 amino acids. The germline V gene encodes CDR1 MGHRA and CDR2 YSYEKL. CDR3 DNA: TGCGCCAGCAGCCCTCCGCGAGAGAATCAGCCCCAGCATTTT. This codes for CASSPPRENQPQHF.

This clone was recorded a few times. The chain links TRBV2 to TRBJ1-2; maybe TRBD1 (5 bases). The CDR3 runs 15 residues. Per germline, CDR1 SNHLY and CDR2 FYNNEI. V lost 2 bases, J lost 2 bases, and 12 bases lay in between. This chain's CDR3 is CASSESRGWNYGYTF. The CDR3 bases are TGTGCCAGCAGTGAAAGCCGGGGGTGGAACTATGGCTACACCTTC.

This chain joins TRBV4-2 and TRBJ2-7; 9 bases fit TRBD1. Germline lookup yields CDR1 LGHNA and CDR2 YNFKEQ. This CDR3 has 16 amino acids. The trim removed 1 base at V and 5 bases at J, leaving 9 bases unmatched. The CDR3 DNA reads as TGTGCCAGCAGCCAAGGGGGGGACAGGGTCTTTAACGAGCAGTACTTC. Encoded protein: CASSQGGDRVFNEQYF.